This T cell receptor (beta chain) emerged from a study of blood T cell repertoires in COVID-19. Study-wide background: Some COVID-19 samples were acute and others convalescent; all came from the United States, Italy and Spain. From T cells, B-cell-depleted T cells, or PBMCs came the material, which was cDNA or gDNA.

This CDR3 comprises 15 residues. With 9 bases clipped from V and 5 bases from J, the junction kept 12 bases outside the gene matches. Germline V gives CDR1 SGHRS, CDR2 YFSETQ. As handled by the study authors: Quantification of nucleated cells was approximated via reference gene primer amplification. Assay: immunoSEQ multiplex PCR; the TCRdb copy retains only in-frame clones and omits some. V, J and clone size are taken as reported in that table, and D and trimming were inferred from the DNA itself. This table holds around 190,000 clones, approximately 87% found once. The TCR originated in a man aged 65 to 79 with active or convalescent COVID-19. The gene calls are TRBV5-1 and TRBJ2-3, with TRBD2 identical over 10 bases. Material for sequencing was peripheral blood. CDR3 coding DNA: TGCGCCACCTCATCCGGGCTAGCGGGGGTAGATACGCAGTATTTT. As protein: CATSSGLAGVDTQYF.